This is a list of T cell receptor beta chains from one sample in a study of blood T cell repertoires in COVID-19. The table came from immunoSEQ multiplex PCR; TCRdb's copy has only in-frame clones and leaves some out. This sample has about 120,000 clones; 85% occur once, and the top ten carry roughly 11%. Source material: peripheral blood. Source of these receptors: a man aged 80 or over with acute or convalescent COVID-19. CDR3s include the opening cysteine and the closing phenylalanine or tryptophan. A D gene is named only where the DNA matches it firmly. A row's size may be missing; if present it is once, few, many or a size class.

v_call	d_call	j_call	clone_size	cdr3_nt	cdr3_aa
TRBV9	.	TRBJ1-2	.	TGTGCCAGCAGCGTCGTGGAACAGGGTACTGGCTACACCTTC	CASSVVEQGTGYTF
TRBV5-1	TRBD1	TRBJ1-2	.	TGCGCCAGCAGCCCAAATACAGGGGCCTATGGCTACACCTTC	CASSPNTGAYGYTF
TRBV5-1	.	TRBJ1-1	.	TGCGCCAGCACCGGGACATACACTGAAGCTTTCTTT	CASTGTYTEAFF
TRBV6-2/TRBV6-3	.	TRBJ2-1	.	TGTGCCAGCAGTTGGGCTCGGCACTCCTACAATGAGCAGTTCTTC	CASSWARHSYNEQFF
TRBV9	.	TRBJ2-5	.	TGTGCCAGCAGCGAACTAAATCCCCGAGGCCAAGAGACCCAGTACTTC	CASSELNPRGQETQYF
TRBV19	.	TRBJ2-3	.	TGTGCCAGTAGTGTAAGGCCGGGAAGCACAGATACGCAGTATTTT	CASSVRPGSTDTQYF
TRBV19	.	TRBJ2-7	.	TGTGCCAGTAGTATAGGGGAGACGACCCACGAGCAGTACTTC	CASSIGETTHEQYF
TRBV28	.	TRBJ2-3	.	TGTGCCAGCAATACGAGGACAGATACGCAGTATTTT	CASNTRTDTQYF
TRBV5-1	.	TRBJ2-2	few	TGCGCCAGCAGCTTGGGGCAGAACACCGGGGAGCTGTTTTTT	CASSLGQNTGELFF
TRBV4-3	.	TRBJ2-5	.	TGCGCCAGCAGCCAACAGAGGATTCAAGAGACCCAGTACTTC	CASSQQRIQETQYF
TRBV5-1	.	TRBJ1-1	.	TGCGCCAGCAGCTTGGGTGGGCGGGGCACTGAAGCTTTCTTT	CASSLGGRGTEAFF
TRBV19	.	TRBJ2-5	.	TGTGCCAGTAGTATAGATGGACTCCCCCCCGGGACCCAGTACTTC	CASSIDGLPPGTQYF
TRBV19	.	TRBJ1-2	.	TGTGCCAGTAGATTAGGACACGCAATTCCCAACTATGGCTACACCTTC	CASRLGHAIPNYGYTF
TRBV9	.	TRBJ1-2	.	TGTGCCAGCAGCTCTCAGGAAAAGGGGAAGGACGGCTACACCTTC	CASSSQEKGKDGYTF
TRBV29-1	.	TRBJ2-3	.	TGCAGCGTTGTCAGGGAGGTAAATACGCAGTATTTT	CSVVREVNTQYF
TRBV5-1	.	TRBJ1-2	few	TGCGCCAGCAGCTTGGACAGTTCCTATGGCTACACCTTC	CASSLDSSYGYTF
TRBV7-7	.	TRBJ2-2	.	TGTGCTAGCAGCCAGCTGGGGAGTCCGAACACCGGGGAGCTGTTTTTT	CASSQLGSPNTGELFF
TRBV7-3	.	TRBJ2-1	.	TGTGCCAGCAGCTTAACGGAGTTAGCCTACAATGAGCAGTTCTTC	CASSLTELAYNEQFF
TRBV11-2	TRBD1	TRBJ1-5	.	TGTGCCAGCAGCCCAGGGGGCTCCAATCAGCCCCAGCATTTT	CASSPGGSNQPQHF